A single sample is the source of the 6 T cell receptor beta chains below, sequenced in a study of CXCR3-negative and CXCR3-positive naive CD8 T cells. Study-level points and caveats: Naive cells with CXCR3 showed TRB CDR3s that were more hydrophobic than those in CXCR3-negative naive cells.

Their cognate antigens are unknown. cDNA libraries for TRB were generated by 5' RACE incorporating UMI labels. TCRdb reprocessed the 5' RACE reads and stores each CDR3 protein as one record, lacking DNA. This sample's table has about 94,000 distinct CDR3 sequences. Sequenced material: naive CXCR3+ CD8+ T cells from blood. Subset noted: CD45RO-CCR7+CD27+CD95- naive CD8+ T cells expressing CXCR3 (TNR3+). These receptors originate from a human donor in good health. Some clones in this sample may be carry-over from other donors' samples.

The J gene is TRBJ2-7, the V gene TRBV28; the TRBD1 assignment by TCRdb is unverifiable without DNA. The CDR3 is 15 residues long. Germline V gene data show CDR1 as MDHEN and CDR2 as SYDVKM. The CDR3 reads CASSLWGGSSYEQYF. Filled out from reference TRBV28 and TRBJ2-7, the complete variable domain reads DVKVTQSSRYLVKRTGEKVFLECVQDMDHENMFWYRQDPGLGLRLIYFSYDVKMKEKGDIPEGYSVSREKKERFSLILESASTNQTSMYLCASSLWGGSSYEQYFGPGTRLTVT.

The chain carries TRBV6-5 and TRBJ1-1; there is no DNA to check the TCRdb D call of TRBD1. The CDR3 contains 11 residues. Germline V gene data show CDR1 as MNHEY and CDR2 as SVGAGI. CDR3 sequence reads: CASNDRLQAFF.

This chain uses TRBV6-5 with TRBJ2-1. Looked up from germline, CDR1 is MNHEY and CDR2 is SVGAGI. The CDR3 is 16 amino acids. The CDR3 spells CASSQGWGPTYNEQFF.

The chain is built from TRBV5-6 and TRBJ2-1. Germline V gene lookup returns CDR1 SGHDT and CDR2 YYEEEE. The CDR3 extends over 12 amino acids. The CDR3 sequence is CASSSGPPVQFF.

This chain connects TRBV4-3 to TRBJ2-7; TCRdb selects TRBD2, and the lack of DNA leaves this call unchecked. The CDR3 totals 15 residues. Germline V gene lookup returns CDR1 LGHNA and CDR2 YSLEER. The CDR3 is CASSQGPAGTYEQYF.

Here the CDR3 reads CSARDPSGKDYGYTF. The chain links TRBV20-1 to TRBJ1-2; with no DNA, the TCRdb D assignment of TRBD1 cannot be verified. The germline gives CDR1 DFQATT, CDR2 SNEGSKA (reference sequence). The CDR3 contains 15 residues.